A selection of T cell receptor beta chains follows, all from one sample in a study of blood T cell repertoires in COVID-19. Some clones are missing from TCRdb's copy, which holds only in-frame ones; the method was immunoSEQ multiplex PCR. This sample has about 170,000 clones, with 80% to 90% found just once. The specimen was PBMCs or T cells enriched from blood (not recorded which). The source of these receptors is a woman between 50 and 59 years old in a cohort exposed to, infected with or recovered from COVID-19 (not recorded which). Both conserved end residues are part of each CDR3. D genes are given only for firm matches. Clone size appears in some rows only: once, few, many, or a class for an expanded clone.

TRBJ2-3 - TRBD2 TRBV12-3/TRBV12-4 TGTGCCAGCAGGGGGGGGAGGGATACGCAGTATTTT CASRGGRDTQYF
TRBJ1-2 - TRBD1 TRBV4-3 TGCGCCAGCAGCCAAGATATAGGACAGGGGGCTTCGAGCTATGGCTACACCTTC CASSQDIGQGASSYGYTF
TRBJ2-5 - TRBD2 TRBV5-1 TGCGCCAGCAGCTTGGCTAGCGGGAGTAAAGAGACCCAGTACTTC CASSLASGSKETQYF
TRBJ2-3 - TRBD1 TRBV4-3 TGCGCCAGCAGACCGACAGGGGGCGCCGGTACGCAGTATTTT CASRPTGGAGTQYF
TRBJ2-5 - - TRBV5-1 TGCGCCAGCAGCTTGGGAGGAGAGGGTGAGACCCAGTACTTC CASSLGGEGETQYF
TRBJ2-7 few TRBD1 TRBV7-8 TGTGCCAGCAACCCCACAGGGGGACAATCCTACGAGCAGTACTTC CASNPTGGQSYEQYF
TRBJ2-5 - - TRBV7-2 TGTGCCAGCAGCTTAGGCCTACCGGCCCAGTACTTC CASSLGLPAQYF
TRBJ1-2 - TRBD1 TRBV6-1 TGTGCCAGCAGTGAGGCCAGGGGGCACTATGGCTACACCTTC CASSEARGHYGYTF
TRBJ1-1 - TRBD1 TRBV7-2 TGTGCCAGCAGCACCCAGACAGGGTCCACTGAAGCTTTCTTT CASSTQTGSTEAFF
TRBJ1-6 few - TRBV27 TGTGCCAGCAGCGTAGAGACGGGGTTGGGTTCACCCCTCCACTTT CASSVETGLGSPLHF
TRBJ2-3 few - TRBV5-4 TGTGCCAGCAGTTGGACTACCACAGATACGCAGTATTTT CASSWTTTDTQYF
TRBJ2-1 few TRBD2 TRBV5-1 TGCGCCAGCAGCTGGGTCCTTTCTAGCGGGAGGGCACCTGAGCAGTTCTTC CASSWVLSSGRAPEQFF
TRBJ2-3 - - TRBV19 TGTGCCACTAAGGCACAGATCTCCACAGATACGCAGTATTTT CATKAQISTDTQYF
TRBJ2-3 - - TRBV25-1 TGTGCCAGCAGTGAACTGGGGGGGGCTATTACGCAGTATTTT CASSELGGAITQYF
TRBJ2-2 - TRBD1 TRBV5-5 TGTGCCAGCAGCACAGACAGGGTGTCGGTCACCGGGGAGCTGTTTTTT CASSTDRVSVTGELFF
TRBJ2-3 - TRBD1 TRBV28 TGTGCCAGCAGGGTACAGGGGGCTTGGGCAGATACGCAGTATTTT CASRVQGAWADTQYF
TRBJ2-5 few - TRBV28 TGTGCCAGCAGTAGGGGGGGGCCAGGGCAAGAGACCCAGTACTTC CASSRGGPGQETQYF
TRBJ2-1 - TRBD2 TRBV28 TGTGCCAGCAGTTTACCCCTAGCGGGGATTTACAATGAGCAGTTCTTC CASSLPLAGIYNEQFF
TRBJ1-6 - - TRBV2 TGTGCCAGCAGCCAACGGGGGGATAATTCACCCCTCCACTTT CASSQRGDNSPLHF
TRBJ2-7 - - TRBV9 TGTGCCAGCAGCGTAGATGGGAGCACCTACGAGCAGTACTTC CASSVDGSTYEQYF
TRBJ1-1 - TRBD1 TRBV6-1 TGTGCCAGCAGTGAAAGGGGGACAGCAGGTGAAGCTTTCTTT CASSERGTAGEAFF
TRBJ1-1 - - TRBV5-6 TGTGCCAGCAGCTTGGTTGGGAGGATGAACACTGAAGCTTTCTTT CASSLVGRMNTEAFF
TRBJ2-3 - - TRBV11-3 TGTGCCAGCAGCATCAGCCTAGGAGATACGCAGTATTTT CASSISLGDTQYF
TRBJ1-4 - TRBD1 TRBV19 TGTGCCAGTAGCCGCCGGACAGGGGACGCGGAAAAACTGTTTTTT CASSRRTGDAEKLFF
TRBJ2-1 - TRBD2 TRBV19 TGTGCCAGTAGGGCGGGCCCAGCGGGAGCGAACGCAGGCCCCTACAATGAGCAGTTCTTC CASRAGPAGANAGPYNEQFF
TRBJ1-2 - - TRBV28 TGTGCCAGCAGACAGGACAGTTCTGGCTATGGCTACACCTTC CASRQDSSGYGYTF
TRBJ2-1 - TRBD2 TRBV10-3 TGTGCTTCGGCTAGCGGAAATGAGCAGTTCTTC CASASGNEQFF
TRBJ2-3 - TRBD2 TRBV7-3 TGTGCCAGCAGCCGCGGGACTAGCGGGAGGCAAACAGATACGCAGTATTTT CASSRGTSGRQTDTQYF
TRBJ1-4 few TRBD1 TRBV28 TGTGCCAGCAGTTTGGGACAGTCTAATGAAAAACTGTTTTTT CASSLGQSNEKLFF
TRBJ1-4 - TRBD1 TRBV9 TGTGCCAGCAGCACGACAGGGGTTAATGAAAAACTGTTTTTT CASSTTGVNEKLFF
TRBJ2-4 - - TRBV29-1 TGCAGCGTCCCCGTAGGGCCCTCTGCAGGGGAAGACATTCAGTACTTC CSVPVGPSAGEDIQYF
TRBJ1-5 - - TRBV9 TGTGCCAGCAGCGTAGGCGCCCTGAGCAATCAGCCCCAGCATTTT CASSVGALSNQPQHF
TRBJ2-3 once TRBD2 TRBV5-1 TGCGCCAGCAGATCAGAGGCGGGAGTGGCAGATACGCAGTATTTT CASRSEAGVADTQYF
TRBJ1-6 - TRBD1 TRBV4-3 TGCGCCAGCAGCAAGGGGACAGTGGGGTCGTCGAATAATTCACCCCTCCACTTT CASSKGTVGSSNNSPLHF
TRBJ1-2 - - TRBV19 TGTGCCAGTAGTACGAGAGGACGGGGATCTAACTATGGCTACACCTTC CASSTRGRGSNYGYTF
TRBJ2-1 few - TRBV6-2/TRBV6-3 TGTGCCAGCAGCAGACAGGGACTGACAGAGATCAATGAGCAGTTCTTC CASSRQGLTEINEQFF
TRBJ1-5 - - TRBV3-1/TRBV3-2 TGTGCCAGCAGCCTAGACGCCTATAGCAATCAGCCCCAGCATTTT CASSLDAYSNQPQHF
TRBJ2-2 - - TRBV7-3 TGTGCCAGCAGCCATCCACGAAGTAACAGGTCCGCGAACACCGGGGAGCTGTTTTTT CASSHPRSNRSANTGELFF
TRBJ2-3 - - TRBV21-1 TGTTTGCTTCTGGGCCGTTTGCCAGATACGCAGTATTTT CLLLGRLPDTQYF
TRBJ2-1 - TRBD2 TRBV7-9 TGTGCCAGCAGCTCGGGACTAGCGGGAGTTTTCAATGAGCAGTTCTTC CASSSGLAGVFNEQFF
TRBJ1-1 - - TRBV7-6 TGTGCCAGCAGCTTAAGTTCGTGGGCTGGTACTGAAGCTTTCTTT CASSLSSWAGTEAFF
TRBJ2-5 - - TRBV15 TGTGCCACCAGCAGGGGGGGACGGCAAGAGACCCAGTACTTC CATSRGGRQETQYF
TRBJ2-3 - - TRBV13 TGTGCCAGCAGCTTAGAAGGGGTGGATACGCAGTATTTT CASSLEGVDTQYF
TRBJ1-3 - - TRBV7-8 TGTGCCAGCAGTTTTCTCTTGGGGGGAGGTTCGGACACCATATATTTT CASSFLLGGGSDTIYF
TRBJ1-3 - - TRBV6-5 TGTGCCAGCAGTTATAGTAGGGAGAGCTCTGGAAACACCATATATTTT CASSYSRESSGNTIYF
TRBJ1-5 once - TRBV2 TGTGCCAGCAGGGCGGATAGCAATCAGCCCCAGCATTTT CASRADSNQPQHF
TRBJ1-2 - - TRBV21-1 TGTGCCAGCAGCAAAGCATCGGACAGGTTACCATACGACTATGGCTACACCTTC CASSKASDRLPYDYGYTF
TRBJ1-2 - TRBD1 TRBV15 TGTGCCACCAGCAGAGATCAGAACAGGGGGCCCTATGGCTACACCTTC CATSRDQNRGPYGYTF
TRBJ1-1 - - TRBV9 TGTGCCAGCAGCGAATCCGGGACATCCACTGAAGCTTTCTTT CASSESGTSTEAFF
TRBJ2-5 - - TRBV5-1 TGCGCCAGCAGCGGGGGGCAGCGGGGACAACAAGAGACCCAGTACTTC CASSGGQRGQQETQYF
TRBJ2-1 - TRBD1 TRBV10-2 TGCGCCAGCAGTGAAGGGACAGGGTCCAATGAGCAGTTCTTC CASSEGTGSNEQFF
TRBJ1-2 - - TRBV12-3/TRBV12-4 TGTGCCAGCACCGACTTACTGTATGGCTACACCTTC CASTDLLYGYTF
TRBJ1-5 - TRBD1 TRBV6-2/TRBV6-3 TGTGCCAGCAACCCCCGACCCCGGACAGGGAAACTCAATCAGCCCCAGCATTTT CASNPRPRTGKLNQPQHF
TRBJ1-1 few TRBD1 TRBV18 TGTGCCAGCTCCTCTGGACAGGTACCGTCTGAAGCTTTCTTT CASSSGQVPSEAFF
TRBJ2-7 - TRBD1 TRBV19 TGTGCCAGTAAGGGGACAGGGGGCTACGAGCAGTACTTC CASKGTGGYEQYF
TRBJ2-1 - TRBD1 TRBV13 TGTGCCAGCAGCTCCACACAGGGGCCGAGCTCCTACAATGAGCAGTTCTTC CASSSTQGPSSYNEQFF
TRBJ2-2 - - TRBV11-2 TGTGCCAGCAGTCCAACAGGGCCAAACACCGGGGAGCTGTTTTTT CASSPTGPNTGELFF